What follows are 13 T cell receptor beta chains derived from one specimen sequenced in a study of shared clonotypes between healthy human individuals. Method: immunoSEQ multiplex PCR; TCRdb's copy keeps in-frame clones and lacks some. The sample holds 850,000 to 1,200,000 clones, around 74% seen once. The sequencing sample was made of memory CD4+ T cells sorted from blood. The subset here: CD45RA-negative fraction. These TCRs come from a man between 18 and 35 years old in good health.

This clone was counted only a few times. Written as DNA, the CDR3 is TGTGCCAGCAGGAGAGCCCGGACAGGGGAGGGCTACACCTTC. It is translated as CASRRARTGEGYTF. The rearrangement joins TRBV2 to TRBJ1-2; TRBD1 matches 9 bases. Losses at the gene ends were 6 bases for V and 8 bases for J; bases not matched to a gene: 10. Per the germline V gene, CDR1 is SNHLY and CDR2 is FYNNEI. The length of the CDR3 is 14 residues.

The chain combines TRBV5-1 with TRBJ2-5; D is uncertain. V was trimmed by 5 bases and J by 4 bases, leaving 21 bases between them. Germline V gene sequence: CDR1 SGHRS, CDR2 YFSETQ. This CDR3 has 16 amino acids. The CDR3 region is CASSHSQALTLETQYF. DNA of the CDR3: TGCGCCAGCAGTCATAGCCAGGCTCTAACTTTAGAGACCCAGTACTTC.

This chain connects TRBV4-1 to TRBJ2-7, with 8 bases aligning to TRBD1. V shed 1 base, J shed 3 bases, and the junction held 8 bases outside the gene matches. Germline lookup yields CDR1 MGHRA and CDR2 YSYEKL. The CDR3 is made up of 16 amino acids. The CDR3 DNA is TGCGCCAGCAGCCAAGTGGGACAGGCCCCTAACTACGAGCAGTACTTC. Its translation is CASSQVGQAPNYEQYF.

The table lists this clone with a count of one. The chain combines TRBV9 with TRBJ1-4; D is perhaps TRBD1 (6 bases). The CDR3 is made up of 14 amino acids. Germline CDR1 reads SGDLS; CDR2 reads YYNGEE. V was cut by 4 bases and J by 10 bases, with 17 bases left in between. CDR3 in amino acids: CASSLQGAEGKLFF. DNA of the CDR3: TGTGCCAGCAGCTTACAGGGCGCTGAGGGAAAACTGTTTTTT.

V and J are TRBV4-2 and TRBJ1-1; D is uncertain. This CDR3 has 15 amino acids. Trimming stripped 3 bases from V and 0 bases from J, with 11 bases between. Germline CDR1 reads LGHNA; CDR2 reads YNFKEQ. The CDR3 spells CASSQRAELNTEAFF. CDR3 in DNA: TGTGCCAGCAGCCAGAGGGCAGAGTTGAACACTGAAGCTTTCTTT.

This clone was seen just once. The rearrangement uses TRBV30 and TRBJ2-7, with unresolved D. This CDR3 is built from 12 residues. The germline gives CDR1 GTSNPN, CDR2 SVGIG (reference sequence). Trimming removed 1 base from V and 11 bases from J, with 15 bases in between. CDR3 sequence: CAWSEDGGEEYF. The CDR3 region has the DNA TGTGCCTGGAGTGAAGACGGCGGAGAGGAGTACTTC.

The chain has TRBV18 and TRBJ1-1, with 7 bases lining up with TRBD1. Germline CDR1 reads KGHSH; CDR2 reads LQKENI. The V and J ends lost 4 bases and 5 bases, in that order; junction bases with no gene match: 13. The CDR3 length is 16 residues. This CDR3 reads CASSLGQFGVRTEAFF. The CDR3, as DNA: TGTGCCAGCTCACTGGGACAGTTTGGGGTGAGGACTGAAGCTTTCTTT.

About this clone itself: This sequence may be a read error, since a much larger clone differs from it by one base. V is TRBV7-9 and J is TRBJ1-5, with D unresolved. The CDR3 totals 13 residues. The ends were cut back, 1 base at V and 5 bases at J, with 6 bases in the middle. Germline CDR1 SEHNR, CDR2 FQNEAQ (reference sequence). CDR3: CASSLVEDQPQHF. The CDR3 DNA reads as TGTGCCAGCAGCTTAGTCGAGGATCAGCCCCAGCATTTT. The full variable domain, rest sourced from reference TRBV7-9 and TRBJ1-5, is DTGVSQNPRHKITKRGQNVTFRCDPISEHNRLYWYRQTLGQGPEFLTYFQNEAQLEKSRLLSDRFSAERPKGSFSTLEIQRTEQGDSAMYLCASSLVEDQPQHFGDGTRLSIL.

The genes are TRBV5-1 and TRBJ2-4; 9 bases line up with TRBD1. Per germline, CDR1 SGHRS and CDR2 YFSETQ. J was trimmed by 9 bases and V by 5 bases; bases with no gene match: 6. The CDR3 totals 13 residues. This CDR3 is CASSPRTGAIQYF. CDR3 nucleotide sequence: TGCGCCAGCAGTCCCCGGACAGGGGCCATTCAGTACTTC.

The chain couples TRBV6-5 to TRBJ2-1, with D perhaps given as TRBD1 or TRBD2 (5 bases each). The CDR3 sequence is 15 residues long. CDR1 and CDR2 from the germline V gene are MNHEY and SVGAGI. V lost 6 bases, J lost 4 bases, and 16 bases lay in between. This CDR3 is CASRRSLRGYNEQFF. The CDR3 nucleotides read TGTGCCAGCAGGCGCTCACTGAGGGGATACAATGAGCAGTTCTTC.

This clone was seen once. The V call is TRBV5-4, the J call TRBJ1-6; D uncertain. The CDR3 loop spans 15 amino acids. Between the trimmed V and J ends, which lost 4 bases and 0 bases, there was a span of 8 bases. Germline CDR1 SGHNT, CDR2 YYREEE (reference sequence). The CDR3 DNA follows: TGTGCCAGCAGCGACGAAAGCTCCTATAATTCACCCCTCCACTTT. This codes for CASSDESSYNSPLHF. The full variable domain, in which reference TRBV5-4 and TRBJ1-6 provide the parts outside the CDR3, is ETGVTQSPTHLIKTRGQQVTLRCSSQSGHNTVSWYQQALGQGPQFIFQYYREEENGRGNFPPRFSGLQFPNYSSELNVNALELDDSALYLCASSDESSYNSPLHFGNGTRLTVT.

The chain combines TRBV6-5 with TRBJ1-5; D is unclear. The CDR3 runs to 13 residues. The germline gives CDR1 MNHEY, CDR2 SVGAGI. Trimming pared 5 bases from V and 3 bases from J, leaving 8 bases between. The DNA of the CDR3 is TGTGCCAGCAGTCAAAGGTACAATCAGCCCCAGCATTTT. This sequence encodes CASSQRYNQPQHF.

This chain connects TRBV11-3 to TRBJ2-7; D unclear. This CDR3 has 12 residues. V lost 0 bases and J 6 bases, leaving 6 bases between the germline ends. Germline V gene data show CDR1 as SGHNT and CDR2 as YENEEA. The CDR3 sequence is CASSLDGREQYF. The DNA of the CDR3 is TGTGCCAGCAGCTTAGACGGGCGCGAGCAGTACTTC.